These T cell receptor beta chains were read from a single sample in a study of blood T cell repertoires in COVID-19. Clones were read by immunoSEQ multiplex PCR, and TCRdb kept only the in-frame ones, dropping some. In the table there are around 220,000 clones, around 90% of which are singletons. Input material: PBMCs or T cells enriched from blood (not recorded which). The receptors were gathered from a young man who had been exposed to COVID-19. Both conserved end residues are part of each CDR3. A D gene is named only where the DNA matches it firmly. Expanded clones are given a class, and other clones once, few, many or no size at all.

clone size	D gene	V gene	J gene	CDR3 DNA	CDR3 protein
.	.	TRBV7-9	TRBJ2-1	TGTGCCAGCTTTCCCTTTCGTAATGAGCAGTTCTTC	CASFPFRNEQFF
.	.	TRBV3-1/TRBV3-2	TRBJ2-2	TGTGCCAGCAGCCAAGGCGTAGGAGACACCGGGGAGCTGTTTTTT	CASSQGVGDTGELFF
once	.	TRBV2	TRBJ1-5	TGTGCCAGCAGTGAAACCTCAGGGGATCAGCCCCAGCATTTT	CASSETSGDQPQHF
once	TRBD1	TRBV29-1	TRBJ2-3	TGCAGCCATGACAGGGACAACACAGATACGCAGTATTTT	CSHDRDNTDTQYF
.	.	TRBV21-1	TRBJ2-2	TGTGCCAGCAGTCCAAATAAAGGGAGGGTCAACACCGGGGAGCTGTTTTTT	CASSPNKGRVNTGELFF
.	TRBD1	TRBV9	TRBJ2-7	TGTGCCAGCAGCGGCGGACAGGGGACGTGGACCTACGAGCAGTACTTC	CASSGGQGTWTYEQYF
.	TRBD2	TRBV7-2	TRBJ2-4	TGTGCCAGCAGCTCACTAGCGGGGGGGCCCTATGACAAAAACATTCAGTACTTC	CASSSLAGGPYDKNIQYF
.	TRBD1	TRBV2	TRBJ2-2	TGTGCCAGCCGGACAGGGGTCACCGGGGAGCTGTTTTTT	CASRTGVTGELFF
.	TRBD1	TRBV19	TRBJ1-1	TGTGCCAGTCGGACAGGGGTAACGGACACTGAAGCTTTCTTT	CASRTGVTDTEAFF
.	TRBD1	TRBV5-4	TRBJ2-7	TGTGCCAGCAGCTACCGGGACAGAGACTACGAGCAGTACTTC	CASSYRDRDYEQYF
.	.	TRBV14	TRBJ1-2	TGTGCCAGCAGCCAAGATAGTAGGGGGGGCGCGAGAGGCTACACCTTC	CASSQDSRGGARGYTF
.	.	TRBV19	TRBJ1-2	TGTGCCATAATGAATGGAGTCGGCTACACCTTC	CAIMNGVGYTF
.	.	TRBV6-2/TRBV6-3	TRBJ2-7	TGTGCCAGCAGTTATCTTCCTGACTACTACGAGCAGTACTTC	CASSYLPDYYEQYF
once	.	TRBV19	TRBJ2-7	TGTGCCAGTAGTATGGCACCAGGAAGCTCCTACGAGCAGTACTTC	CASSMAPGSSYEQYF
.	.	TRBV6-5	TRBJ2-7	TGTGCCAGCAGTAGAGGCCTCGAGCAGTACTTC	CASSRGLEQYF
.	.	TRBV7-9	TRBJ2-5	TGTGCCAGCAGCTTAGTAAACCAAGAGACCCAGTACTTC	CASSLVNQETQYF
.	TRBD1	TRBV29-1	TRBJ2-7	TGCAGCGTTACTTTTGACAGGGGCGAGCAGTACTTC	CSVTFDRGEQYF